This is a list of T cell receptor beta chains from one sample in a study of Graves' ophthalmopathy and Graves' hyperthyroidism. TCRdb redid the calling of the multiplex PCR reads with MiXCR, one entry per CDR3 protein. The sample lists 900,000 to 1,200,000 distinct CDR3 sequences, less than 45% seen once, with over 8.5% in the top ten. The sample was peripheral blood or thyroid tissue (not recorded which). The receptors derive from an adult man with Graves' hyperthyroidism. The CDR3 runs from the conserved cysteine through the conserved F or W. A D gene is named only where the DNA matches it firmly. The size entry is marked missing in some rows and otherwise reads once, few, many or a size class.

CSVEFRDSVTYEQYF	TGCAGCGTTGAATTCAGGGACAGCGTCACCTACGAGCAGTACTTC	TRBJ2-7	NA	TRBV29-1	TRBD1
CASSLQVGREETQYF	TGTGCCAGCAGCCTCCAGGTGGGCCGAGAAGAGACCCAGTACTTC	TRBJ2-5	many	TRBV5-5	NA
CASSRTGGREYF	TGTGCCAGCAGCCGGACAGGGGGCAGGGAGTACTTC	TRBJ2-7	NA	TRBV7-9	TRBD1
CATSFEGGYEQYF	TGTGCCACCAGCTTTGAAGGGGGGTACGAGCAGTACTTC	TRBJ2-7	many	TRBV15	NA
CASRDSQTGSYEQYF	TGTGCCAGCAGAGATAGTCAAACGGGCTCCTACGAGCAGTACTTC	TRBJ2-7	few	TRBV6-6	NA
CASSQVQGQGVEAFF	TGCGCCAGCAGCCAAGTTCAGGGACAGGGAGTTGAAGCTTTCTTT	TRBJ1-1	few	TRBV4-3	TRBD1
CASSTPKGHTNTEAFF	TGTGCCAGCAGTACTCCTAAGGGACATACTAACACTGAAGCTTTCTTT	TRBJ1-1	few	TRBV11-3	NA
CASSLRGTGSNQPQHF	TGTGCCAGCAGCTTAAGGGGGACAGGTAGCAATCAGCCCCAGCATTTT	TRBJ1-5	many	TRBV11-2	TRBD1
CSAKGQETQYF	TGCAGTGCTAAGGGCCAAGAGACCCAGTACTTC	TRBJ2-5	many	TRBV20-1	NA
CSVAGDRQYGYTF	TGCAGCGTTGCTGGGGACAGGCAGTATGGCTACACCTTC	TRBJ1-2	few	TRBV29-1	TRBD1
CASSPTGAGDEQYF	TGTGCCAGCAGCCCGACAGGGGCTGGGGACGAGCAGTACTTC	TRBJ2-7	NA	TRBV12-3/TRBV12-4	TRBD1
CASAIRVSGSYEQYF	TGTGCCAGCGCGATCCGGGTTTCTGGCTCCTACGAGCAGTACTTC	TRBJ2-7	few	TRBV7-8	NA
CAWRHPVSPLHF	TGTGCCTGGAGGCATCCGGTCTCACCCCTCCACTTT	TRBJ1-6	NA	TRBV30	NA
CASSRLGQTESPGF	TGCGCCAGCAGCCGCCTGGGACAGACCGAATCCCCCGGGTTC	TRBJ1-2	few	TRBV4-1	TRBD1
CATSDPGQRYNSPLHF	TGTGCCACCAGTGACCCCGGCCAGCGCTATAATTCACCCCTCCACTTT	TRBJ1-6	NA	TRBV24-1	NA
CASSPGKGQGNTGELFF	TGCGCCAGCAGCCCGGGAAAGGGACAGGGGAACACCGGGGAGCTGTTTTTT	TRBJ2-2	few	TRBV5-1	TRBD1
CASSRQEDQPQHF	TGCGCCAGCAGCCGGCAGGAGGATCAGCCCCAGCATTTT	TRBJ1-5	NA	TRBV5-1	NA
CSADRGATEAFF	TGCAGTGCCGACAGGGGGGCCACTGAAGCTTTCTTT	TRBJ1-1	NA	TRBV20-1	TRBD1
CSVDTGTGNYGYTF	TGCAGCGTTGACACCGGGACAGGCAACTATGGCTACACCTTC	TRBJ1-2	NA	TRBV29-1	TRBD1
CASRDGGGQETQYF	TGTGCCAGCCGAGATGGCGGAGGACAAGAGACCCAGTACTTC	TRBJ2-5	NA	TRBV7-8	NA
CSARDLGGGGAQETQYF	TGCAGTGCTAGAGATTTGGGTGGCGGGGGAGCGCAAGAGACCCAGTACTTC	TRBJ2-5	many	TRBV20-1	TRBD2
CASSVTGSEQYF	TGTGCCAGCAGCGTAACAGGCAGCGAGCAGTACTTC	TRBJ2-7	many	TRBV9	NA
CASSHRASNTGELFF	TGTGCCAGCAGTCACAGGGCCTCGAACACCGGGGAGCTGTTTTTT	TRBJ2-2	once	TRBV28	NA
CASSPRSVGEKLFF	TGTGCCAGTAGTCCCAGAAGCGTAGGGGAAAAACTGTTTTTT	TRBJ1-4	many	TRBV19	NA